These 25 T cell receptor beta chains share one sample of origin, sequenced in a study of metastatic and nonmetastatic thyroid tumors. TCRdb re-called the PCR reads with MiXCR. The sample lists fewer than 45,000 clones, less than 25% occurring once. Not a single patient had been given any form of treatment at any point before undergoing thyroid surgery. Sequencing was performed on blood. The source is a female donor with papillary thyroid cancer or a benign thyroid nodule (not recorded which). Some clones in this sample may be carry-over from other donors' samples.

This clone is classed as medium-sized. For the CDR3, the DNA is TGTGCCAGCAGCGACACCGTGGCAAGGGCCCAGAGGCCCCAGCATTTT. Its protein product is CASSDTVARAQRPQHF. The rearrangement joins TRBV11-2 to TRBJ1-5; D uncertain. The CDR3 has 16 amino acids. Trimming cost V 5 bases and J 9 bases, with 23 bases left between them. The V gene's germline CDR1 is SGHAT and CDR2 FQNNGV.

Many counts were recorded for this clone. The chain has TRBV12-5 and TRBJ1-4; no clear D gene. The germline gives CDR1 LGHNT, CDR2 FRNRAP. V was clipped by 7 bases and J by 5 bases, with 8 bases between them. There are 12 residues in the CDR3. CDR3 sequence reads: CASAGLNEKLFF. The CDR3 bases are TGTGCTAGTGCTGGGCTAAATGAAAAACTGTTTTTT.

Only a few counts were recorded for this clone. The chain uses TRBV6-1 and TRBJ1-1; no reliable D call. Germline V gene lookup returns CDR1 MNHNS and CDR2 SASEGT. V lost 0 bases and J 7 bases, leaving 6 bases between the germline ends. The CDR3 has 12 residues. CDR3 in amino acids: CASSEALSEAFF. For the CDR3, the DNA is TGTGCCAGCAGTGAAGCGTTAAGTGAAGCTTTCTTT.

This clone was detected ten times or more. The gene calls are TRBV7-9 and TRBJ2-7; D is perhaps TRBD1 (6 bases). The CDR3 is 15 amino acids. Per germline, CDR1 SEHNR and CDR2 FQNEAQ (reference sequence). The V and J ends lost 1 base and 2 bases respectively, with 12 bases between them. CDR3 protein: CASSLVAGATYEQYF. For the CDR3, the DNA is TGTGCCAGCAGCTTAGTGGCAGGGGCCACCTACGAGCAGTACTTC.

This clone was observed at least ten times. Other DNA sequences within the sample encode an identical CDR3. The chain links TRBV9 to TRBJ2-5; the match to TRBD2 covers 7 bases. Germline V gene data show CDR1 as SGDLS and CDR2 as YYNGEE. The CDR3 extends over 15 amino acids. The V segment lost 2 bases and the J segment 4 bases; nucleotides outside the gene matches: 8. The CDR3 region has the DNA TGTGCCAGCAGCGTTGGGGGGGAGCCGGTAGAGACCCAGTACTTC. Amino acid sequence: CASSVGGEPVETQYF.

The chain is built from TRBV30 and TRBJ1-1; no reliable D call. V shed 0 bases and J shed 3 bases, with 11 bases lying between them. The germline CDR1 and CDR2 sequences are GTSNPN and SVGIG (reference sequence). The length of the CDR3 is 14 residues. The CDR3 region is CAWSVWTMDTEAFF. As DNA, the CDR3 is TGTGCCTGGAGTGTATGGACGATGGACACTGAAGCTTTCTTT.

The DNA of the CDR3 is TGTGCCAGCAGTTTGAGTGAGACCCAGTACTTC. It codes for CASSLSETQYF. The J gene is TRBJ2-5, the V gene TRBV25-1; D uncertain. V dropped 5 bases and J dropped 5 bases, with 6 bases sitting between them. Per germline, CDR1 MGHDK and CDR2 SYGVNS. CDR3 length equals 11 residues.

This clone was seen a few times. This chain joins TRBV7-2 and TRBJ1-2; no firm D call. The CDR3 covers 15 residues. Germline V gene lookup returns CDR1 SGHTA and CDR2 FQGNSA. The V end lost 1 base, the J end lost 5 bases, and 14 bases lay between the germline ends. CDR3 bases: TGTGCCAGCAGCTTAGGGGTAGGGTTCCGATATGGCTACACCTTC. This sequence encodes CASSLGVGFRYGYTF. Looking up the rest from reference TRBV7-2 and TRBJ1-2 gives the full variable domain: GAGVSQSPSNKVTEKGKDVELRCDPISGHTALYWYRQSLGQGLEFLIYFQGNSAPDKSGLPSDRFSAERTGGSVSTLTIQRTQQEDSAVYLCASSLGVGFRYGYTFGSGTRLTVV.

In its sample, this clone was seen many times. The J gene is TRBJ1-1, the V gene TRBV5-1; D not certain. This CDR3 is built from 12 residues. Trimming removed 0 bases at V and 7 bases at J, with 7 bases between. CDR1 and CDR2 from the germline V gene are SGHRS and YFSETQ. The CDR3 DNA is TGCGCCAGCAGCTTGGGGGCGGATGAAGCTTTCTTT. Encoded protein: CASSLGADEAFF.

In this sample, this clone turned up many times. CDR3 residues: CASSSTGFLISGSPLHF. DNA for the CDR3: TGTGCCAGCAGTTCGACAGGGTTTCTTATATCGGGTTCACCCCTCCACTTT. The V call is TRBV12-3 or TRBV12-4, the J call TRBJ1-6, with TRBD1 matching over 7 bases. The ends lost 4 bases at V and 9 bases at J; junction bases unmatched: 15. This CDR3 contains 17 residues.

This clone was recorded many times. The same CDR3 is also encoded by other DNA sequences in this sample. This chain joins TRBV12-3 or TRBV12-4 and TRBJ1-1; D remains unclear. This CDR3 region has 13 residues. V gave up 3 bases and J gave up 0 bases, with 5 bases separating them. CDR3 protein: CASSFSLNTEAFF. The CDR3 DNA reads as TGTGCCAGCAGTTTCAGCCTGAACACTGAAGCTTTCTTT.

This clone was found a few times. The V gene is TRBV11-2, the J gene TRBJ1-2; 9 nucleotides match TRBD1. V shed 2 bases and J 2 bases; nucleotides not matched to a gene: 9. The CDR3 is made up of 17 amino acids. Germline CDR1 is SGHAT and CDR2 is FQNNGV. The CDR3 DNA follows: TGTGCCAGCAGCTTATCCCGTGGGACAGGGAAAAACTATGGCTACACCTTC. This sequence encodes CASSLSRGTGKNYGYTF. Complete variable domain (other parts from reference TRBV11-2 and TRBJ1-2): EAGVAQSPRYKIIEKRQSVAFWCNPISGHATLYWYQQILGQGPKLLIQFQNNGVVDDSQLPKDRFSAERLKGVDSTLKIQPAKLEDSAVYLCASSLSRGTGKNYGYTFGSGTRLTVV.

The chain uses TRBV5-6 and TRBJ2-1; D possibly corresponds to TRBD2 (6 bases). Trimming shortened V by 4 bases and J by 0 bases, and 20 bases separated the two germline ends. The CDR3 runs to 18 residues. Germline V gene data show CDR1 as SGHDT and CDR2 as YYEEEE. CDR3 DNA: TGTGCCAGCAGCGGAGTTTGGGGACTTAGAGACTCCTACAATGAGCAGTTCTTC. This encodes CASSGVWGLRDSYNEQFF.

The V call is TRBV5-1, the J call TRBJ1-2; 10 nucleotides agree with TRBD1. The germline gives CDR1 SGHRS, CDR2 YFSETQ. After removal of 4 bases from V and 4 bases from J, the junction contained 10 bases not matched to a gene. The CDR3 has 16 amino acids. CDR3 sequence: CASSPAGTGVGYGYTF. The DNA of the CDR3 is TGCGCCAGCAGCCCCGCCGGGACAGGGGTAGGCTATGGCTACACCTTC.

This clone was observed at least ten times. The chain is built from TRBV7-9 and TRBJ1-4; no clear D. The V gene's germline CDR1 is SEHNR and CDR2 FQNEAQ (reference sequence). The length of the CDR3 is 14 residues. V was cut by 0 bases and J by 8 bases, with 10 bases left in between. CDR3 in amino acids: CASSLAGVGEKLFF. The DNA of the CDR3 is TGTGCCAGCAGCTTAGCCGGGGTCGGGGAAAAACTGTTTTTT.

This clone has a count of ten or more. This chain uses TRBV11-3 with TRBJ2-1; D is uncertain. CDR3 length: 14 amino acids. V shed 6 bases and J shed 0 bases, with 9 bases lying between them. The germline gives CDR1 SGHNT, CDR2 YENEEA. CDR3 residues: CASSVGNSYNEQFF. In nucleotides, the CDR3 is TGTGCCAGCAGTGTAGGTAACTCCTACAATGAGCAGTTCTTC.

This clone has a count of ten or more. The rearrangement uses TRBV10-3 and TRBJ1-4; D is uncertain. CDR3 length equals 13 residues. Looked up from germline, CDR1 is ENHRY and CDR2 is SYGVKD. Between the trimmed V and J ends, which lost 3 bases and 8 bases, there was a span of 10 bases. CDR3 nucleotide sequence: TGTGCCATCAGTGATGGGGTGGAAGAAAAACTGTTTTTT. Protein: CAISDGVEEKLFF.

This clone has more than one count but fewer than ten. At one of its ends the junction is not consistent with the germline gene, which may arise from a read error. The gene calls are TRBV27 and TRBJ2-3; 7 bases map to TRBD2. The CDR3 is made up of 15 amino acids. The germline V gene encodes CDR1 MNHEY and CDR2 SMNVEV (reference sequence). CDR3: CASHLAAQGKDKQYF. The DNA of the CDR3 is TGTGCCAGTCATCTAGCGGCCCAAGGCAAAGATAAGCAGTATTTT.

This clone was counted a few times. No conserved phenylalanine or tryptophan is present at the end of the CDR3, so a read error is the likely explanation. The rearrangement uses TRBV6-5 and TRBJ1-2; D not resolved. The germline V gene encodes CDR1 MNHEY and CDR2 SVGAGI. This CDR3 is 11 amino acids long. The DNA of the CDR3 is TGTGCCAGCCGACTCCGGCATGGATACACCTTA. This encodes CASRLRHGYTL.

This clone appeared many times. The junction shows a germline mismatch at one end, possibly a read error. The DNA of the CDR3 is TGTGCCAGCAGCTTACTCACAGGGGTAGGGGCCAGCGTCCTGACTTTC. This gives the protein CASSLLTGVGASVLTF. The rearrangement joins TRBV7-3 to TRBJ2-6, with 7 positions matching TRBD1. The CDR3 consists of 16 residues. Per germline, CDR1 SGHTA and CDR2 FQGTGA.

The table lists this clone with many counts. This rearrangement joins TRBV20-1 to TRBJ2-1; D not certain. Trimming cost V 6 bases and J 6 bases, with 18 bases left between them. The CDR3 spans 14 residues. Germline V lookup: CDR1 DFQATT, CDR2 SNEGSKA (reference sequence). CDR3 region: CSAPRARTANEQFF. The CDR3 bases are TGCAGTGCCCCCCGGGCCCGTACGGCCAATGAGCAGTTCTTC.

This clone was detected a few times. V and J are TRBV6-2 or TRBV6-3 and TRBJ2-5, with 8 bases that match TRBD2. V dropped 0 bases and J dropped 5; count of bases not matched to a gene: 5. This CDR3 contains 15 residues. Germline V CDR1 and CDR2: MNHEY, SVGEGT. CDR3 bases: TGTGCCAGCAGTTACTCGTTCGGGAGGGGTGAGACCCAGTACTTC. Translated: CASSYSFGRGETQYF.

This clone was detected ten times or more. The V gene is TRBV10-3, the J gene TRBJ1-5; 7 bases line up with TRBD1. V gave up 3 bases and J gave up 3 bases; unmatched junction bases: 5. The germline gives CDR1 ENHRY, CDR2 SYGVKD. This CDR3 is built from 15 residues. CDR3 amino acids: CAISEIGGFNQPQHF. CDR3 nucleotide sequence: TGTGCCATCAGTGAAATAGGGGGCTTCAATCAGCCCCAGCATTTT.

This clone was seen at least ten times. This chain uses TRBV5-1 with TRBJ1-1; D is perhaps TRBD1 (5 bases). V gave up 6 bases and J gave up 4 bases, with 13 bases separating them. This CDR3 contains 13 residues. Per the germline V gene, CDR1 is SGHRS and CDR2 is YFSETQ. CDR3 sequence reads: CASTGDGGTEAFF. In DNA form, the CDR3 reads TGCGCCAGCACTGGGGACGGGGGCACTGAAGCTTTCTTT.

As regards this clone: This sequence may be a read error, since a much larger clone differs from it by one base. The CDR3 ends on some other residue instead of the conserved phenylalanine or tryptophan, so this is likely a read error. The CDR3 is CSLLRGTYEQYL. The CDR3 DNA sequence: TGCAGTTTATTGAGGGGAACCTACGAGCAGTACCTC. The rearrangement joins TRBV20-1 to TRBJ2-7; D tentatively reads TRBD1 or TRBD2 (5 bases each). V lost 8 bases and J lost 2, with 13 bases in between. Germline CDR1 reads DFQATT; CDR2 reads SNEGSKA (reference sequence). CDR3 length: 12 residues.